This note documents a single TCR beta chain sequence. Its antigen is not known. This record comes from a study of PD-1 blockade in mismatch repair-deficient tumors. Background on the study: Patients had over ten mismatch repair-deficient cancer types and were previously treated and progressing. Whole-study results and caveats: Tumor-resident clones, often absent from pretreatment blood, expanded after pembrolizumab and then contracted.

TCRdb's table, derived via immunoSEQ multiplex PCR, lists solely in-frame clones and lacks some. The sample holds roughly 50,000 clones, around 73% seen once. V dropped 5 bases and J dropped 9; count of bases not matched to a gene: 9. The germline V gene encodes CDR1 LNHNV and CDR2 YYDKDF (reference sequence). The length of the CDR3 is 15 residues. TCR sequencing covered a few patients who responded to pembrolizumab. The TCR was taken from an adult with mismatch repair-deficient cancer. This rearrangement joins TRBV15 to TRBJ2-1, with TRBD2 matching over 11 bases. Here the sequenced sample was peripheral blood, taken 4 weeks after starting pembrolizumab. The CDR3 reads CATSGTSGRAGEQFF. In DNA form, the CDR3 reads TGTGCCACCAGCGGTACTAGCGGGAGAGCCGGTGAGCAGTTCTTC.